These T cell receptor beta chains were read from a single sample in a study of cytomegalovirus exposure and HLA in healthy donors. Only in-frame clones appear in the TCRdb table, and some are missing; sequencing was by immunoSEQ multiplex PCR. The sample yields approximately 160,000 clones, 60% to 85% seen once. Specimen: PBMCs. These TCRs come from a woman between 50 and 59 years old in good health and CMV-seropositive. The CDR3 runs from the conserved cysteine through the conserved F or W. A D gene is named only where the DNA matches it firmly. Expanded clones get a size class; other rows say once, few or many, or leave the size out.

D	V	J	size	DNA	CDR3
.	TRBV4-3	TRBJ1-1	few	TGCGCCAGCAGCCAATCAGGGAGGGCGAACACTGAAGCTTTCTTT	CASSQSGRANTEAFF
.	TRBV19	TRBJ1-2	.	TGTGCCAGTAACGAACAGGGCGATGGCTACACCTTC	CASNEQGDGYTF
TRBD1	TRBV13	TRBJ1-1	once	TGTGCCAGCAGCTTCGAGGGGGCAAGGGGAAGCACTGAAGCTTTCTTT	CASSFEGARGSTEAFF
TRBD1	TRBV6-1	TRBJ2-7	few	TGTGCCAGCAGTCTAGACAGGGGTCCCTACGAGCAGTACTTC	CASSLDRGPYEQYF
TRBD2	TRBV5-1	TRBJ2-7	.	TGCGCCAGCAGCTGGACTAGCGGGAGCCCCTCTTACGAGCAGTACTTC	CASSWTSGSPSYEQYF
.	TRBV28	TRBJ2-1	.	TGTGCCAGCAGTCCTAGTGACGATGAGCAGTTCTTC	CASSPSDDEQFF
TRBD1	TRBV5-6	TRBJ1-5	.	TGTGCCAGCAGCTCGGGACAGTGGGACCAGCCCCAGCATTTT	CASSSGQWDQPQHF
.	TRBV7-7	TRBJ2-1	.	TGTGCTAGCAGTCTTAGGAGGGAGGATGAGCAGTTCTTC	CASSLRREDEQFF
TRBD1	TRBV5-1	TRBJ2-1	.	TGCGCCAGCAGCGCCGGGACAGGGGAGAATGAGCAGTTCTTC	CASSAGTGENEQFF
TRBD1	TRBV6-5	TRBJ1-5	.	TGTGCCAGCAGTCAGGACAGGGATCAGCCCCAGCATTTT	CASSQDRDQPQHF
TRBD2	TRBV9	TRBJ2-1	.	TGTGCCAGCAGCAGACTAGCGGGCGAAACCTACAATGAGCAGTTCTTC	CASSRLAGETYNEQFF
TRBD2	TRBV7-2	TRBJ2-2	.	TGTGCCAGCAGCTCGCCACCGACTAGCGGGAGGTACACCGGGGAGCTGTTTTTT	CASSSPPTSGRYTGELFF
TRBD2	TRBV30	TRBJ2-5	.	TGTGCCTGGAGTGTATTGGGGGCCGGACTAGCGGAAGAGACCCAGTACTTC	CAWSVLGAGLAEETQYF
TRBD1	TRBV5-1	TRBJ1-2	.	TGCGCCAGCAACCGGGCAGGGGGCAACTATGGCTACACCTTC	CASNRAGGNYGYTF
.	TRBV4-3	TRBJ2-6	.	TGCGCCAGCAGCCAAGATCTACTCCGCTCTGGGGCCAACGTCCTGACTTTC	CASSQDLLRSGANVLTF
.	TRBV5-1	TRBJ2-5	.	TGCGCCAGCAGCTTGTTAAATGGAGAGCAGTACTTC	CASSLLNGEQYF
.	TRBV30	TRBJ1-2	.	TGTGCCTGGTCCGGGACAAGGACATATGGCTACACCTTC	CAWSGTRTYGYTF
TRBD2	TRBV29-1	TRBJ2-3	.	TGCAGCGTTTTAGGGACGCCTAGCGGGAGCACAGATACGCAGTATTTT	CSVLGTPSGSTDTQYF
TRBD2	TRBV11-2	TRBJ2-1	.	TGTGCCAGCAGCCCGCACCCCCCTGGGACTAGCGGGGGGGCGGATGAGCAGTTCTTC	CASSPHPPGTSGGADEQFF
TRBD1	TRBV6-5	TRBJ1-2	few	TGTGCCAGCAGTTACTCCGGGACAGGGGGCGATGGCTACACCTTC	CASSYSGTGGDGYTF
.	TRBV7-2	TRBJ1-2	.	TGTGCCAGCAGCTTAACAGCAGGGGCCTTCAACTATGGCTACACCTTC	CASSLTAGAFNYGYTF
.	TRBV5-6	TRBJ1-2	.	TGTGCCAGCAGCTTAATCAGGGAAGGTGGCTACACCTTC	CASSLIREGGYTF
TRBD2	TRBV6-6	TRBJ2-4	.	TGTGCCAGCAGTTCCGGGACTAGCGACGGCAAAAACATTCAGTACTTC	CASSSGTSDGKNIQYF
.	TRBV5-8	TRBJ2-2	once	TGTGCCAGCAGCCCCCCGGCCCGGGAAGGGGAGCTGTTTTTT	CASSPPAREGELFF
.	TRBV11-2	TRBJ1-1	.	TGTGCCAGCAGCTTACAATTCGGACAGCGGAACACTGAAGCTTTCTTT	CASSLQFGQRNTEAFF
TRBD1	TRBV5-1	TRBJ2-1	.	TGCGCCAGCAGCGAGCCGACAGGGGGCGTGGGTGGTCCGGCCCTCAATGAGCAGTTCTTC	CASSEPTGGVGGPALNEQFF
TRBD1	TRBV28	TRBJ2-7	.	TGTGCCAGCAGTATGACAGGGGCGTCGGGGGAGCAGTACTTC	CASSMTGASGEQYF
TRBD1	TRBV5-4	TRBJ1-1	.	TGTGCCAGCAGCAAGGACAGGGGGGGGACTGAAGCTTTCTTT	CASSKDRGGTEAFF
TRBD1	TRBV27	TRBJ2-3	.	TGTGCCAGCAGTTCGACAGGGATTCGAACAGATACGCAGTATTTT	CASSSTGIRTDTQYF
.	TRBV5-6	TRBJ1-1	.	TGTGCCAGCAGCTTGGGAGGCCGGGGGACTGAAGCTTTCTTT	CASSLGGRGTEAFF
.	TRBV6-5	TRBJ1-1	.	TGTGCCAGCAGTTACCCCTCAGGGAGGGGAGGTGAAGCTTTCTTT	CASSYPSGRGGEAFF
.	TRBV13	TRBJ1-1	.	TGTGCCAGCAGCTTAGCCCACAGTGGACTTCCGAACACTGAAGCTTTCTTT	CASSLAHSGLPNTEAFF
TRBD1	TRBV5-4	TRBJ1-1	.	TGTGCCAGCAGCCTACAGGGGCGCGGCACTGAAGCTTTCTTT	CASSLQGRGTEAFF
.	TRBV4-3	TRBJ1-3	.	TGCGCCAGCAGCCAAGACTCGCGCTCCGAAGCTGGAAACACCATATATTTT	CASSQDSRSEAGNTIYF
TRBD1	TRBV9	TRBJ1-3	.	TGTGCCAGCAGCGCGACAGGGGAGATAGGCACCATATATTTT	CASSATGEIGTIYF
TRBD2	TRBV7-2	TRBJ2-7	.	TGTGCCAGCAGCTCCCGAGGTTCGGGACTAGCAGTCTACGAGCAGTACTTC	CASSSRGSGLAVYEQYF
TRBD1	TRBV18	TRBJ2-7	few	TGTGCCAGCTCACCACCGTCCGGGACAGGGGGCTCCTACGAGCAGTACTTC	CASSPPSGTGGSYEQYF
TRBD1	TRBV5-1	TRBJ1-4	.	TGCGCCAGCAGCTTCGAGACAGGGACTGGGGAAAAACTGTTTTTT	CASSFETGTGEKLFF